Described below is a single T cell receptor beta chain sequence and its context. Its antigen is undetermined. This entry belongs to a study of shared clonotypes between healthy human individuals. The CDR3 consists of 12 residues. Trimming pared 6 bases from V and 2 bases from J, leaving 5 bases between. Germline V gene lookup returns CDR1 MNHEY and CDR2 SVGAGI. The method was immunoSEQ multiplex PCR; TCRdb's version includes in-frame clones alone and lacks a portion of them. Seen here are over 850,000 clones, approximately 80% observed once, and the top ten hold 0.5% to 0.6%. Findings of the study overall: Clonotypes that were shared across a handful of donors made up approximately 5.1% of naive CD4 clonotypes.

This TCR was recovered from a man between 18 and 35 years old in good health. Some clones in this sample may be carry-over from other donors' samples. What was sequenced was memory CD4+ T cells from PBMCs. Noted subset: CD45RA-negative fraction. The V call is TRBV6-5, the J call TRBJ1-5; no definite D call. The CDR3 sequence: CASRSGNQPQHF. In DNA form, the CDR3 reads TGTGCCAGCAGATCAGGCAATCAGCCCCAGCATTTT.